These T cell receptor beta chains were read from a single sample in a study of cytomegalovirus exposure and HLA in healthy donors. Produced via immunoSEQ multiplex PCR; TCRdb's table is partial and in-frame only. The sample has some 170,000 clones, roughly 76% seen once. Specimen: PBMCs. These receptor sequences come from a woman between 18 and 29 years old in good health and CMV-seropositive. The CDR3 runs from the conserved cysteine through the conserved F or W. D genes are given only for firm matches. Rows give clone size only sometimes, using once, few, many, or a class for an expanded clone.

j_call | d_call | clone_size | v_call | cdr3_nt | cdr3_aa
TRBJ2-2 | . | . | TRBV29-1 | TGCAGCGTACGTGGGACTTCGAACACCGGGGAGCTGTTTTTT | CSVRGTSNTGELFF
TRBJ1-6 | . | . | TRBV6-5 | TGTGCCAGCCAGCGGGGGGGGGCTTCACCCCTCCACTTT | CASQRGGASPLHF
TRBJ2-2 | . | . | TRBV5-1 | TGCGCCAGCAGCTCGCAGGGTTCCGGGGAGCTGTTTTTT | CASSSQGSGELFF
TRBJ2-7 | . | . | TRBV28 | TGTGCCAGCAGGGTATTGGGGGGCTCCTACGAGCAGTACTTC | CASRVLGGSYEQYF
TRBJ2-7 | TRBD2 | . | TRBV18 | TGTGCCAGCTCCGAGGGACTAGCGGGGGCAAGCTACGAGCAGTACTTC | CASSEGLAGASYEQYF
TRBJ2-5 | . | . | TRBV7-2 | TGTGCCAGCAGCTTAGCGGGGGGGCTCCAAGAGACCCAGTACTTC | CASSLAGGLQETQYF
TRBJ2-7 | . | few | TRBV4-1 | TGCGCCAGCAGCCAAGATCAGTCGAGCGGGCGTAAGCAGTACTTC | CASSQDQSSGRKQYF
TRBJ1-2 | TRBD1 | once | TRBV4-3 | TGCGCCAGCAGCCAAGATCTCTGGGACAGGGGCATCTACACCTTC | CASSQDLWDRGIYTF
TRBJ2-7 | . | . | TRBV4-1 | TGCGCCAGCAGCCAAGATCCAGCGGCCGGCTACGAGCAGTACTTC | CASSQDPAAGYEQYF
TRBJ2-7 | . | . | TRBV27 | TGTGCCAGCAGTTCTACCGGACAGAACGAGCAGTACTTC | CASSSTGQNEQYF
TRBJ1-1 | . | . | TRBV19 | TGTGCCAGTATTCCGGGGGGGGCCCGAGTTCGAGCTTTCTTT | CASIPGGARVRAFF
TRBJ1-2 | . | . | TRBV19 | TGTGCCAGTACCACCCCCATAGCGGGCAGGGTGAGGGACTATGGCTACACCTTC | CASTTPIAGRVRDYGYTF
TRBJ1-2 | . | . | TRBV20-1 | TGCAGTGCTAACTTCGGGGATGGCTACACCTTC | CSANFGDGYTF
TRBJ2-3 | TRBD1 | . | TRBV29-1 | TGCAGCCATAACAGGGGACCAGATACGCAGTATTTT | CSHNRGPDTQYF
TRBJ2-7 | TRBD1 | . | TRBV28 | TGTGCCAGCAGACCCGACAGGGGGGCCTACGAGCAGTACTTC | CASRPDRGAYEQYF
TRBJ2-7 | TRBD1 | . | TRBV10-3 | TGTGCCATCAGTGACCCGGGACAGGTATACGAGCAGTACTTC | CAISDPGQVYEQYF
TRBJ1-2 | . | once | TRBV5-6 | TGTGCCAGCAGCTCGAGGGAAGGTTTTCCCCTTTGGGGCTACACCTTC | CASSSREGFPLWGYTF
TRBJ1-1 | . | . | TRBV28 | TGTGCCAGCCTCGGGGGTATTGCAGAGGGCACTGAAGCTTTCTTT | CASLGGIAEGTEAFF
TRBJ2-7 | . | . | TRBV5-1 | TGCGCCAGCAGCTTCGGGGATTTTGGCTACGAGCAGTACTTC | CASSFGDFGYEQYF
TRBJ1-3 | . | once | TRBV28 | TGTGCCAGCAGTTTAGTGGGGGGGCATAGAGGAAACACCATATATTTT | CASSLVGGHRGNTIYF
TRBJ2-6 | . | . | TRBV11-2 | TGTGCCAGCAGCTTAGTTCGGGGGAGTGGGGCCAACGTCCTGACTTTC | CASSLVRGSGANVLTF
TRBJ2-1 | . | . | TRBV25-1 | TGTGCCAGCAGTGAATATGTCCAGGGGTTGGGTGAGCAGTTCTTC | CASSEYVQGLGEQFF
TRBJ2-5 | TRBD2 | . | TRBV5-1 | TGCGCCAGCAGCCAGGGAACGGGACTAGCGGGGGCCTACTTC | CASSQGTGLAGAYF
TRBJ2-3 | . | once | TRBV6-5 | TGTGCCAGCAGTTACGGGACTTACACAGATACGCAGTATTTT | CASSYGTYTDTQYF
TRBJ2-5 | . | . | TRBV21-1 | TGTGCCAGCAGTACCCTCAATCAGGCGTTAGCGGAAGAGACCCAGTACTTC | CASSTLNQALAEETQYF